Each of the 32 T cell receptor beta chains below was sequenced from the same sample in a study of cytomegalovirus exposure and HLA in healthy donors (TCRdb year 2017). Library preparation employed the immunoSEQ multiplex PCR assay. A mixture of 60 forward primers for TCR Vbeta segments and 13 reverse primers for TCR Jbeta segments was used in the multiplex PCR. Not all clones reach the TCRdb copy of this immuneACCESS table, which keeps in-frame sequences only. Checked studies attribute under half of the gap to unresolved V genes and leave the rest unexplained. This sample lists around 120,000 clones; roughly 82% were detected once. About 2.5% of the sample is held by the ten biggest clonotypes. Sequenced sample: PBMCs. Source of these receptors: a man aged 50-60 years in good health and CMV-seronegative.

This rearrangement joins TRBV7-8 to TRBJ1-4; 10 bases align to TRBD1. The CDR3 spans 14 residues. Germline lookup yields CDR1 SGHVS and CDR2 FQNEAQ. The ends lost 5 bases at V and 6 bases at J; junction bases unmatched: 3. DNA for the CDR3: TGTGCCAGCAGCCAGGACAGGGGGTATGAAAAACTGTTTTTT. It codes for CASSQDRGYEKLFF. The entire variable domain, with the rest obtained from reference TRBV7-8 and TRBJ1-4, is as follows: GAGVSQSPRYKVAKRGQDVALRCDPISGHVSLFWYQQALGQGPEFLTYFQNEAQLDKSGLPSDRFFAERPEGSVSTLKIQRTQQEDSAVYLCASSQDRGYEKLFFGSGTQLSVL.

This chain links TRBV2 with TRBJ2-7; 8 bases are shared with TRBD1. From germline, CDR1 is SNHLY and CDR2 FYNNEI. V trimming: 6 bases; J trimming: 2 bases; junction bases outside the gene matches: 12. CDR3 length equals 16 residues. The CDR3 region has the DNA TGTGCCAGCAGCTATACAGGGGGACCCCCCCCCTACGAGCAGTACTTC. Translated, it gives CASSYTGGPPPYEQYF. The entire variable domain, with the rest obtained from reference TRBV2 and TRBJ2-7, is as follows: EPEVTQTPSHQVTQMGQEVILRCVPISNHLYFYWYRQILGQKVEFLVSFYNNEISEKSEIFDDQFSVERPDGSNFTLKIRSTKLEDSAMYFCASSYTGGPPPYEQYFGPGTRLTVT.

The chain uses TRBV7-8 and TRBJ1-5; TRBD1 matches 8 bases. This CDR3 spans 16 amino acids. Germline V gene data show CDR1 as SGHVS and CDR2 as FQNEAQ. Trimming at V came to 5 bases and at J to 7 bases, leaving 13 bases not matched to a gene. The CDR3 loop reads CASSARRDRSRQPQHF. CDR3 DNA sequence: TGTGCCAGCAGCGCTCGCCGGGACAGGTCACGACAGCCCCAGCATTTT.

This clone occurred a few times. The J gene is TRBJ1-4, the V gene TRBV7-9, with TRBD1 identical over 10 bases. The CDR3 consists of 15 residues. Per the germline V gene, CDR1 is SEHNR and CDR2 is FQNEAQ (reference sequence). V lost 4 bases to trimming and J lost 3 bases; unmatched junction nucleotides: 2. CDR3 residues: CASSSGQGANEKLFF. The CDR3 DNA reads as TGTGCCAGCAGCTCCGGACAGGGGGCTAATGAAAAACTGTTTTTT.

V usage is TRBV30 and J usage is TRBJ2-2, with TRBD1 as a possible D gene (5 bases). V was trimmed by 1 base and J by 3 bases, leaving 9 bases between them. The CDR3 totals 14 residues. In germline, CDR1 is GTSNPN, CDR2 SVGIG (reference sequence). This chain's CDR3 is CAWSAGLDTGELFF. The CDR3 DNA follows: TGTGCCTGGAGTGCAGGGCTCGACACCGGGGAGCTGTTTTTT.

J is TRBJ2-7 and V is TRBV30; TRBD2 matches at 11 bases. Germline V gene lookup returns CDR1 GTSNPN and CDR2 SVGIG (reference sequence). The V gene end was trimmed by 0 bases and the J gene end by 4 bases; junction bases not matched to a gene: 26. The CDR3 runs to 22 residues. CDR3 sequence reads: CAWSVRASRVAGGRGLSYEQYF. CDR3 sequence (DNA): TGTGCCTGGAGTGTACGGGCCTCGCGAGTAGCGGGGGGGCGAGGCCTGTCTTACGAGCAGTACTTC.

V gene TRBV5-1 combines with J gene TRBJ1-2; 9 bases are a match to TRBD1. This CDR3 is built from 14 residues. Trimming removed 1 base from V and 8 bases from J; junction bases left unmatched: 6. Germline CDR1 and CDR2: SGHRS and YFSETQ. CDR3 sequence reads: CASSLRQGVDGYTF. CDR3 nucleotide sequence: TGCGCCAGCAGCTTGAGACAGGGGGTAGACGGCTACACCTTC.

This clone was seen a handful of times. The chain has TRBV19 and TRBJ2-3; 9 nucleotides match TRBD2. Trimming at V came to 3 bases and at J to 3 bases, leaving 4 bases not matched to a gene. This CDR3 has 15 residues. Germline CDR1 and CDR2: LNHDA and SQIVND (reference sequence). The CDR3 DNA is TGTGCCAGTAGTATGTGGCTAGCGGGGACAGATACGCAGTATTTT. This sequence encodes CASSMWLAGTDTQYF.

This sequence joins TRBV5-6 and TRBJ2-7; 13 nucleotides match TRBD2. Germline V gene data show CDR1 as SGHDT and CDR2 as YYEEEE. V dropped 5 bases and J dropped 1; count of bases not matched to a gene: 3. The CDR3 runs 15 residues. CDR3 protein: CASRPTSGGSYEQYF. The CDR3 nucleotides read TGTGCCAGCAGACCGACTAGCGGGGGGTCCTACGAGCAGTACTTC.

The chain employs TRBV18 and TRBJ1-2, with 10 bases aligning to TRBD1. Germline lookup yields CDR1 KGHSH and CDR2 LQKENI. The junction had 8 bases not matched to a gene; V was cut back by 4 bases and J by 6 bases. The CDR3 runs to 15 residues. In nucleotides, the CDR3 is TGTGCCAGCTCACACGCCGGGACAGGGGAGGATGGCTACACCTTC. Translation gives CASSHAGTGEDGYTF.

Of note for this clone: This specimen includes other DNA sequences encoding the same CDR3. The genes are TRBV7-9 and TRBJ1-1, with TRBD1 identical over 7 bases. This CDR3 is built from 13 residues. Trimming took 5 bases from V and 5 from J; bases not matched to a gene: 5. Per germline, CDR1 SEHNR and CDR2 FQNEAQ (reference sequence). CDR3 in amino acids: CASSRPGGTEAFF. CDR3 bases: TGTGCCAGCAGCAGACCAGGGGGGACTGAAGCTTTCTTT.

This clone was detected only once. The chain links TRBV7-8 to TRBJ2-2, with 8 bases identical to TRBD2. There are 16 residues in the CDR3. Trimming cost V 6 bases and J 5 bases; bases outside gene matches: 11. The V gene's germline CDR1 is SGHVS and CDR2 FQNEAQ. The DNA for the CDR3 is TGTGCCAGCAGACTATTGAGCGGGGGCTTTACCGGGGAGCTGTTTTTT. It specifies CASRLLSGGFTGELFF.

In its sample, this clone was seen once. This chain joins TRBV4-2 and TRBJ2-3, with TRBD2 matching over 8 bases. This CDR3 comprises 20 residues. Looked up from germline, CDR1 is LGHNA and CDR2 is YNFKEQ. V lost 0 bases, J lost 2 bases, and 16 bases stayed unmatched. The CDR3 nucleotides are TGTGCCAGCAGCCAAGATTTTACCGGGAGGGGGTTTACATTCACAGATACGCAGTATTTT. Translation gives CASSQDFTGRGFTFTDTQYF.

The genes are TRBV13 and TRBJ2-7; TRBD1 matches at 9 bases. Germline CDR1 and CDR2: PRHDT and FYEKMQ (reference sequence). V dropped 7 bases and J dropped 7; count of bases not matched to a gene: 8. CDR3 size: 13 residues. DNA for the CDR3: TGTGCCAGCAAGGACAGGGGCCACGGAGAGCAGTACTTC. It codes for CASKDRGHGEQYF. Full variable domain (outside the CDR3, taken from reference TRBV13 and TRBJ2-7): AAGVIQSPRHLIKEKRETATLKCYPIPRHDTVYWYQQGPGQDPQFLISFYEKMQSDKGSIPDRFSAQQFSDYHSELNMSSLELGDSALYFCASKDRGHGEQYFGPGTRLTVT.

The chain employs TRBV4-2 and TRBJ2-7; the match to TRBD2 covers 7 bases. The CDR3 covers 16 residues. V shed 0 bases and J 3 bases; nucleotides not matched to a gene: 8. Germline assignment: CDR1 LGHNA and CDR2 YNFKEQ. CDR3 in amino acids: CASSQDGGAGIYEQYF. The CDR3 bases are TGTGCCAGCAGCCAAGATGGCGGAGCGGGGATCTACGAGCAGTACTTC.

A note on this clone: One end of the junction varies from germline; a read error may be responsible. The CDR3: CASSPILRTDTQYF. The CDR3 region has the DNA TGTGCTAGCAGCCCTATACTTCGCACAGATACGCAGTATTTT. This rearrangement joins TRBV7-7 to TRBJ2-3; no firm D call. Germline-derived CDR1 and CDR2 are SSHAT and FNYEAQ (reference sequence). There are 14 residues in the CDR3.

The chain carries TRBV6-5 and TRBJ2-7, with TRBD2 identical over 9 bases. Germline V gene data show CDR1 as MNHEY and CDR2 as SVGAGI. With 2 bases clipped from V and 2 bases from J, the junction kept 7 bases outside the gene matches. This CDR3 comprises 16 residues. The CDR3, as DNA: TGTGCCAGCAGTTACGACGGCGGGACTAGCACCTACGAGCAGTACTTC. Its protein is CASSYDGGTSTYEQYF.

The J gene is TRBJ1-4, the V gene TRBV21-1; no DNA check was done on the table's D call, TRBD1. TRBV21-1 is given as a pseudogene. This CDR3 contains 17 residues. The CDR3: CASSKASIRQGDEKLFF. CDR3 nucleotides: TGTGCCAGCAGCAAAGCCTCGATCCGACAGGGAGATGAAAAACTGTTTTTT.

The CDR3 DNA follows: TGTGCTAGGGGTGAGGGTCATGAGCAGTTCTTC. This sequence encodes CARGEGHEQFF. The gene calls are TRBV12-5 and TRBJ2-1, with D possibly TRBD2 on 5 matching bases. The CDR3 totals 11 residues. Trimming took 9 bases from V and 8 from J, leaving 11 bases between them. Germline CDR1 and CDR2: LGHNT and FRNRAP.

This clone was recorded once. The CDR3 DNA reads as TGTGCCAGCAGACGTACAGGGGGCCCTGAAGCTTTCTTT. It encodes CASRRTGGPEAFF. V and J are TRBV7-9 and TRBJ1-1, with TRBD1 matching 9 bases. Germline V lookup: CDR1 SEHNR, CDR2 FQNEAQ (reference sequence). Unmatched junction bases numbered 5, after V lost 6 bases and J lost 6 bases. The CDR3 sequence is 13 residues long.

This chain connects TRBV29-1 to TRBJ2-3; 13 nucleotides match TRBD2. The CDR3 runs to 15 residues. CDR1 is SQVTM and CDR2 is ANQGSEA in the germline V gene. J lost 1 base, V lost 6 bases, and 4 bases had no gene match. The DNA of the CDR3 is TGCAGCGTCGCCGGGACTAGCGGGGGCACAGATACGCAGTATTTT. This encodes CSVAGTSGGTDTQYF.

On this clone itself: One junction end does not reproduce the germline sequence, and a read error may be involved. The V and J genes are TRBV19 and TRBJ2-7; 9 bases map to TRBD1. Germline V lookup: CDR1 LNHDA, CDR2 SQIVND (reference sequence). This CDR3 has 15 amino acids. The CDR3 DNA is TGTGCCACTAGTGTCACGACAGGGGGGAGCTACGAGCAGTACTTC. Translating gives CATSVTTGGSYEQYF.

The chain joins TRBV5-4 to TRBJ2-7; D is possibly TRBD2 (6 bases). CDR1 and CDR2 (germline): SGHNT, YYREEE (reference sequence). Deletions cut 5 bases from V and 0 bases from J, with 15 bases between. This CDR3 region has 15 residues. The DNA of the CDR3 is TGTGCCAGCAGTCAGGAGGCGGGGAGCTCCTACGAGCAGTACTTC. It translates to CASSQEAGSSYEQYF.

J is TRBJ1-3 and V is TRBV10-3, with 10 bases that match TRBD1. Germline CDR1 ENHRY, CDR2 SYGVKD. V lost 7 bases, J lost 0 bases, and 6 bases stayed unmatched. This CDR3 contains 16 residues. The CDR3 region is CAIKPGQGNSGNTIYF. The CDR3 DNA reads as TGTGCCATCAAGCCGGGACAGGGGAACTCTGGAAACACCATATATTTT.

The V gene is TRBV30, the J gene TRBJ1-1, with a weak D call TRBD1 (5 bases). V dropped 0 bases and J dropped 1 base, with 6 bases sitting between them. The CDR3 length is 13 residues. Germline CDR1 and CDR2: GTSNPN and SVGIG (reference sequence). The DNA for the CDR3 is TGTGCCTGGAGTGTAGACAGGAACACTGAAGCTTTCTTT. Translation: CAWSVDRNTEAFF.

About this clone itself: The same CDR3 also results from other DNA sequences found in this sample. V and J are TRBV6-1 and TRBJ1-6; the D is unclear. V lost 4 bases and J lost 6, with 16 bases in between. The CDR3 has 16 amino acids. Germline CDR1 and CDR2: MNHNS and SASEGT. CDR3 sequence (DNA): TGTGCCAGCAGTGTTCTCCTCTTAATCCCTAATTCACCCCTCCACTTT. Translating gives CASSVLLLIPNSPLHF.

The V gene is TRBV6-5, the J gene TRBJ1-2; D might be TRBD1 (6 bases). CDR1 and CDR2 from the germline V gene are MNHEY and SVGAGI. There are 15 residues in the CDR3. Deletions cut 4 bases from V and 8 bases from J, with 20 bases between. This CDR3 is CASSLSTGDLWGYTF. CDR3 nucleotide sequence: TGTGCCAGCAGTTTATCGACAGGTGACCTATGGGGCTACACCTTC.

The chain has TRBV6-5 and TRBJ2-7; 7 nucleotides line up with TRBD1. V shed 4 bases and J 3 bases; nucleotides not matched to a gene: 9. This CDR3 is 15 amino acids long. The V gene's germline CDR1 is MNHEY and CDR2 SVGAGI. Written as DNA, the CDR3 is TGTGCCAGCAGTTCTAGGACAGGCCCTTACTACGAGCAGTACTTC. It encodes CASSSRTGPYYEQYF.

The J gene is TRBJ1-1, the V gene TRBV2, with TRBD1 matching over 10 bases. Germline CDR1 SNHLY, CDR2 FYNNEI. After removal of 7 bases from V and 6 bases from J, the junction contained 2 bases not matched to a gene. The CDR3 runs 12 residues. CDR3 DNA: TGTGCCAGCATGGGACAGGGGTCTGAAGCTTTCTTT. Its protein product is CASMGQGSEAFF.

The sample holds one count of this clone. This chain connects TRBV5-1 to TRBJ1-1; D gene unclear. The ends were cut back, 4 bases at V and 1 base at J, with 8 bases in the middle. Germline loops: CDR1 SGHRS, CDR2 YFSETQ. This CDR3 spans 13 amino acids. CDR3 loop: CASSASGNTEAFF. CDR3 sequence (DNA): TGCGCCAGCAGCGCGTCGGGGAACACTGAAGCTTTCTTT. The whole variable domain, filled in from reference TRBV5-1 and TRBJ1-1, reads KAGVTQTPRYLIKTRGQQVTLSCSPISGHRSVSWYQQTPGQGLQFLFEYFSETQRNKGNFPGRFSGRQFSNSRSEMNVSTLELGDSALYLCASSASGNTEAFFGQGTRLTVV.

As to this clone: The sample contains more than one DNA sequence encoding this CDR3. The chain recombines TRBV15 with TRBJ1-2; D remains ambiguous. CDR1 LNHNV and CDR2 YYDKDF come from the germline V gene (reference sequence). V lost 0 bases and J 8 bases, leaving 7 bases between the germline ends. This CDR3 contains 12 residues. The CDR3 sequence is CATSRDSGGYTF. DNA for the CDR3: TGTGCCACCAGCAGAGATTCGGGGGGCTACACCTTC. Using reference TRBV15 and TRBJ1-2 for the parts outside the CDR3, the full variable domain is DAMVIQNPRYQVTQFGKPVTLSCSQTLNHNVMYWYQQKSSQAPKLLFHYYDKDFNNEADTPDNFQSRRPNTSFCFLDIRSPGLGDTAMYLCATSRDSGGYTFGSGTRLTVV.

This clone has a handful of counts. V and J are TRBV19 and TRBJ1-1; tentatively, D is TRBD1 (5 bases). This CDR3 is built from 14 residues. Germline V gene lookup returns CDR1 LNHDA and CDR2 SQIVND (reference sequence). The V and J ends lost 1 base and 5 bases respectively, with 11 bases between them. The CDR3 here is CASSIGGEQTEAFF. CDR3 DNA sequence: TGTGCCAGTAGTATAGGGGGGGAACAGACTGAAGCTTTCTTT.